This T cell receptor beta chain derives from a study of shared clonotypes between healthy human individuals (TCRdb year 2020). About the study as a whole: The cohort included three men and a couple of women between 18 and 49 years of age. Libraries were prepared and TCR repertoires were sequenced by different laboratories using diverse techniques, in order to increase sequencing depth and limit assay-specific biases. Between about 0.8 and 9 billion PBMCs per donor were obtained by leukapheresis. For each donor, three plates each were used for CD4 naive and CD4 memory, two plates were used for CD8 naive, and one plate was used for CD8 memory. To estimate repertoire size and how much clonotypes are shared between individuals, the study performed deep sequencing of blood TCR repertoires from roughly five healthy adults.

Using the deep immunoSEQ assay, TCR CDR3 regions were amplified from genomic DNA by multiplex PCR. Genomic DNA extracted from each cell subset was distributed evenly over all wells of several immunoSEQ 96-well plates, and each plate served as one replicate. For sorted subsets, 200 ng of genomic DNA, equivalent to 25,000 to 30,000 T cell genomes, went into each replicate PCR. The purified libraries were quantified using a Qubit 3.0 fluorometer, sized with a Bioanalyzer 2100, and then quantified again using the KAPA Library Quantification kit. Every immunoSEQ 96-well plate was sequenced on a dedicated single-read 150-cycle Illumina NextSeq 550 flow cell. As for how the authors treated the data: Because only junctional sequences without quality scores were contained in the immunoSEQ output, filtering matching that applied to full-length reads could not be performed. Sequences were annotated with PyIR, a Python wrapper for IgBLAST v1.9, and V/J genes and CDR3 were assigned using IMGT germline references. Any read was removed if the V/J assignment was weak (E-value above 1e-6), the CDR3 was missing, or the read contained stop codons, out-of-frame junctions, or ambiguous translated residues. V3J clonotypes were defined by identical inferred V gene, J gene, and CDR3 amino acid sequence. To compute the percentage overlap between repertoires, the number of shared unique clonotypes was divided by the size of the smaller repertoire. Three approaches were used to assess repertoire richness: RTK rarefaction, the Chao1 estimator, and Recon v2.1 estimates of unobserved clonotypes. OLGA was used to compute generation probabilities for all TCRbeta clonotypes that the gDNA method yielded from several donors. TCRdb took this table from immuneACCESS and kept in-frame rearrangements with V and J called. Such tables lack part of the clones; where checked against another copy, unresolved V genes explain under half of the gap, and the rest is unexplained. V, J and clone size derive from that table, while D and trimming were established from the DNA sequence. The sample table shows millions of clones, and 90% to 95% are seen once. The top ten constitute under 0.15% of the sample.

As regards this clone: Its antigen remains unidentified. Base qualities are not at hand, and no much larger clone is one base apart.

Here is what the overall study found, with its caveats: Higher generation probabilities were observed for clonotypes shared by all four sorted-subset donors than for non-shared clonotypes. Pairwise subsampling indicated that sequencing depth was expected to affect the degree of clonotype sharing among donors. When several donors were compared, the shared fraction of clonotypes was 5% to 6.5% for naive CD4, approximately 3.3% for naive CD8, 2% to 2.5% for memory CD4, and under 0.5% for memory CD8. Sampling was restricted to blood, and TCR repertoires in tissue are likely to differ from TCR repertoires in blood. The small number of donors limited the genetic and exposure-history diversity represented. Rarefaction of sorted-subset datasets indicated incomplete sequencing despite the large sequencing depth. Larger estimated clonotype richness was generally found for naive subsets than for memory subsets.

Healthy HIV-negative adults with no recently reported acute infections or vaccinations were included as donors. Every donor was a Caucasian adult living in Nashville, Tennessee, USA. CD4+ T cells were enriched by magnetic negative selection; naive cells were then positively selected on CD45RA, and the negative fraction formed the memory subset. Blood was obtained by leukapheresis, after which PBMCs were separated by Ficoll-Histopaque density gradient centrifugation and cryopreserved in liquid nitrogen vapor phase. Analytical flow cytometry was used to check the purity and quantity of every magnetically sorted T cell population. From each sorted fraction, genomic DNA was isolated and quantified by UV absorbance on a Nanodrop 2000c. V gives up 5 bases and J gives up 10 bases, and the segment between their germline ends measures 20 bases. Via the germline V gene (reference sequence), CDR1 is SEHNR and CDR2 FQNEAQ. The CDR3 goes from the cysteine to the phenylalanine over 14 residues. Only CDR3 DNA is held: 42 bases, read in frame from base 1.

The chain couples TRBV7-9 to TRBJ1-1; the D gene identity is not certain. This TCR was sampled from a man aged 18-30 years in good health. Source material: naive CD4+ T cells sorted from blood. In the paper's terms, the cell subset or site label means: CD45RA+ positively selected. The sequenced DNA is TGTGCCAGCAGCCCCGAGGGTCGGGGTGTGGGAGCTTTCTTT. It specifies CASSPEGRGVGAFF.